Shown below are 28 T cell receptor beta chains from a single sample sequenced in a study of shared clonotypes between healthy human individuals. Generated by immunoSEQ multiplex PCR, the TCRdb table keeps only in-frame clones and is missing some. The sample lists millions of clones, approximately 93% occurring once. Sequencing was performed on naive CD4+ T cells from PBMCs. Stated subset: CD45RA+ positively selected. These TCRs come from a man aged 18 to 30 in good health. Some clones in this sample may be carry-over from other donors' samples.

J is TRBJ2-5 and V is TRBV28, with TRBD1 identical over 7 bases. Germline V gene sequence: CDR1 MDHEN, CDR2 SYDVKM. The CDR3 has 16 amino acids. V was pared by 5 bases and J by 2 bases, with 11 bases of the junction left unmatched. The CDR3 nucleotides are TGTGCCAGCAGTCTTAACAGGGGTCGGCAACAAGAGACCCAGTACTTC. It specifies CASSLNRGRQQETQYF.

The chain uses TRBV5-1 and TRBJ2-1; possible D gene TRBD2, 6 bases. The CDR3 spans 16 residues. Germline CDR1 is SGHRS and CDR2 is YFSETQ. The V end lost 4 bases, the J end lost 6 bases, and 20 bases lay between the germline ends. CDR3 sequence (DNA): TGCGCCAGCAGCCTACCACCGGGACTGGGCCTCAATGAGCAGTTCTTC. Translation gives CASSLPPGLGLNEQFF.

The rearrangement uses TRBV5-4 and TRBJ2-3, with TRBD2 identical over 15 bases. After removal of 3 bases from V and 4 bases from J, the junction contained 3 bases not matched to a gene. The CDR3 runs 16 residues. Per germline, CDR1 SGHNT and CDR2 YYREEE (reference sequence). In nucleotides, the CDR3 is TGTGCCAGCAGCTCCGGACTAGCGGGAGGGTCAGATACGCAGTATTTT. It translates to CASSSGLAGGSDTQYF.

This clone was seen only a few times. The V gene is TRBV5-1, the J gene TRBJ1-5; 7 nucleotides align to TRBD1. CDR3 length: 13 residues. The germline CDR1 and CDR2 sequences are SGHRS and YFSETQ. Trimming cost V 2 bases and J 6 bases; bases outside gene matches: 2. The CDR3 DNA reads as TGCGCCAGCAGCTTAACAGGGGCTCAGCCCCAGCATTTT. Residues: CASSLTGAQPQHF.

The V and J genes are TRBV9 and TRBJ2-7; TRBD2 is a possible D gene (5 bases). Per germline, CDR1 SGDLS and CDR2 YYNGEE. Between the trimmed V and J ends, which lost 3 bases and 7 bases, there was a span of 14 bases. The CDR3 spans 13 residues. DNA for the CDR3: TGTGCCAGCAGCGCCGGCAGCCCGGGAGAGCAGTACTTC. Encoded protein: CASSAGSPGEQYF.

The chain combines TRBV28 with TRBJ1-2; D gene unclear. The CDR3 extends over 15 amino acids. CDR1 and CDR2 from the germline V gene are MDHEN and SYDVKM. V was shortened by 5 bases and J by 2 bases, with 15 bases between the two germline ends. The CDR3 bases are TGTGCCAGCAGTGACGGTTTCGGACGCAACTATGGCTACACCTTC. Its translation: CASSDGFGRNYGYTF.

This chain uses TRBV15 with TRBJ1-1, with 12 bases fitting TRBD1. The germline CDR1 and CDR2 sequences are LNHNV and YYDKDF (reference sequence). The CDR3 has 21 amino acids. V gave up 0 bases and J gave up 0 bases; unmatched junction bases: 14. CDR3 amino acids: CATSRDARGSGQGALNTEAFF. The DNA of the CDR3 is TGTGCCACCAGCAGAGATGCAAGGGGGTCGGGACAGGGGGCCTTGAACACTGAAGCTTTCTTT. Filled out from reference TRBV15 and TRBJ1-1, the complete variable domain reads DAMVIQNPRYQVTQFGKPVTLSCSQTLNHNVMYWYQQKSSQAPKLLFHYYDKDFNNEADTPDNFQSRRPNTSFCFLDIRSPGLGDTAMYLCATSRDARGSGQGALNTEAFFGQGTRLTVV.

This chain joins TRBV5-1 and TRBJ1-2; 7 nucleotides align to TRBD1. Germline V gene lookup returns CDR1 SGHRS and CDR2 YFSETQ. The length of the CDR3 is 15 residues. V lost 3 bases and J lost 6; bases outside the gene matches: 11. CDR3 residues: CASSWTGTEGDGYTF. The CDR3 nucleotides read TGCGCCAGCAGCTGGACCGGGACAGAAGGTGATGGCTACACCTTC.

The chain links TRBV7-9 to TRBJ1-1, with 9 bases aligning to TRBD1. Trimming took 3 bases from V and 4 from J; bases not matched to a gene: 3. CDR1 is SEHNR, CDR2 FQNEAQ, per germline (reference sequence). The CDR3 has 14 amino acids. CDR3 sequence: CASSLTQGATEAFF. In DNA form, the CDR3 reads TGTGCCAGCAGCTTGACACAGGGGGCCACTGAAGCTTTCTTT.

Comments on this clone: Additional DNA sequences in this sample encode the identical CDR3. The genes are TRBV18 and TRBJ2-7, with D perhaps matching TRBD1 (7 bases). The ends were cut back, 1 base at V and 3 bases at J, with 10 bases in the middle. Germline lookup yields CDR1 KGHSH and CDR2 LQKENI. This CDR3 comprises 14 residues. CDR3 coding DNA: TGTGCCAGCTCACCACGCGGGACAGACTACGAGCAGTACTTC. It yields the protein CASSPRGTDYEQYF.

This chain links TRBV7-9 with TRBJ2-7; 8 bases are a match to TRBD2. Germline trimming cut 5 bases from V and 3 bases from J; bases unmatched to any gene: 9. Germline values: CDR1 SEHNR, CDR2 FQNEAQ (reference sequence). The CDR3 has 15 amino acids. CDR3 sequence: CASSPQAGAGYEQYF. CDR3 nucleotides: TGTGCCAGCAGCCCGCAAGCGGGAGCCGGCTACGAGCAGTACTTC.

J is TRBJ2-3 and V is TRBV5-1; a possible D gene is TRBD2 (6 bases). The CDR3 loop spans 15 amino acids. V was clipped by 2 bases and J by 2 bases, with 12 bases between them. Germline loops: CDR1 SGHRS, CDR2 YFSETQ. CDR3 amino acids: CASSFRTDYTDTQYF. The CDR3 DNA sequence: TGCGCCAGCAGCTTCAGGACGGACTACACAGATACGCAGTATTTT.

A single count supports this clone. This chain uses TRBV7-3 with TRBJ2-2, with TRBD2 identical over 11 bases. Germline CDR1 is SGHTA and CDR2 is FQGTGA. The CDR3 totals 16 residues. V lost 5 bases, J lost 9 bases, and 11 bases stayed unmatched. The CDR3 sequence: CASSVAGGHGGRELFF. CDR3 coding DNA: TGTGCCAGCAGCGTAGCGGGAGGGCATGGTGGCCGGGAGCTGTTTTTT.

The rearrangement joins TRBV5-1 to TRBJ2-7, with D possibly matching TRBD1 (5 bases). This CDR3 spans 14 amino acids. Germline-derived CDR1 and CDR2 are SGHRS and YFSETQ. V lost 4 bases to trimming and J lost 2 bases, with 13 bases between them. CDR3 coding DNA: TGCGCCAGCAGCCCAGACAGCCAACCCTACGAGCAGTACTTC. This sequence encodes CASSPDSQPYEQYF.

This chain links TRBV6-6 with TRBJ2-7; a possible D gene is TRBD2 (5 bases). The V end lost 0 bases, the J end lost 3 bases, and 15 bases lay between the germline ends. The CDR3 length is 16 residues. From germline, CDR1 is MNHNY and CDR2 SVGAGI (reference sequence). The CDR3 loop is CASSYSGSEPYYEQYF. CDR3 in DNA: TGTGCCAGCAGTTACTCGGGGAGCGAACCATACTACGAGCAGTACTTC.

The chain uses TRBV7-8 and TRBJ2-1; 7 nucleotides align to TRBD2. Germline assignment: CDR1 SGHVS and CDR2 FQNEAQ. The CDR3 covers 14 residues. J gave up 8 bases and V 6 bases, and 10 bases lay outside the gene matches. The CDR3 DNA follows: TGTGCCAGCAGTTCTCGGACTAGTTTCTATGAGCAGTTCTTC. Translated, it gives CASSSRTSFYEQFF.

This chain joins TRBV7-2 and TRBJ2-7, with TRBD2 matching over 7 bases. The germline V gene encodes CDR1 SGHTA and CDR2 FQGNSA. This CDR3 has 13 residues. J lost 3 bases, V lost 4 bases, and 3 bases had no gene match. The CDR3 loop reads CASSSGLNYEQYF. For the CDR3, the DNA is TGTGCCAGCAGCTCGGGACTAAACTACGAGCAGTACTTC. The entire variable domain, with the rest obtained from reference TRBV7-2 and TRBJ2-7, is as follows: GAGVSQSPSNKVTEKGKDVELRCDPISGHTALYWYRQSLGQGLEFLIYFQGNSAPDKSGLPSDRFSAERTGGSVSTLTIQRTQQEDSAVYLCASSSGLNYEQYFGPGTRLTVT.

The V call is TRBV28, the J call TRBJ2-3; perhaps TRBD2 as D (6 bases). The V and J ends lost 8 bases and 4 bases respectively, with 10 bases between them. The germline V gene encodes CDR1 MDHEN and CDR2 SYDVKM. The CDR3 has 12 amino acids. CDR3: CASRGTPDTQYF. CDR3 DNA: TGTGCCAGCCGGGGGACCCCAGATACGCAGTATTTT.

Worth noting for this clone: Other DNA sequences in this specimen translate into the identical CDR3. J is TRBJ2-1 and V is TRBV7-2, with D uncertain. V lost 1 base and J lost 2, with 9 bases in between. Germline V gives CDR1 SGHTA, CDR2 FQGNSA. This CDR3 is 15 amino acids long. The CDR3 is CASSLGGPTYNEQFF. Here the CDR3 DNA reads TGTGCCAGCAGCTTAGGAGGTCCTACCTACAATGAGCAGTTCTTC.

The chain recombines TRBV7-8 with TRBJ2-2; 11 bases agree with TRBD2. CDR3 size: 17 residues. CDR1 is SGHVS and CDR2 is FQNEAQ in the germline V gene. J was trimmed by 6 bases and V by 3 bases; bases with no gene match: 9. CDR3 bases: TGTGCCAGCAGCTTGGCCGGTAGCGGGAGGGTTTCCGGGGAGCTGTTTTTT. Translated: CASSLAGSGRVSGELFF.

This chain uses TRBV9 with TRBJ2-1; TRBD2 aligns across 8 bases. V lost 3 bases to trimming and J lost 7 bases; unmatched junction nucleotides: 9. Germline V gene data show CDR1 as SGDLS and CDR2 as YYNGEE. The CDR3 length is 15 residues. The CDR3, as DNA: TGTGCCAGCAGCGCGAGCCAGCGGGAGTGGAATGAGCAGTTCTTC. Translating gives CASSASQREWNEQFF.

This sequence joins TRBV5-6 and TRBJ1-3, with unresolved D. Germline V CDR1 and CDR2: SGHDT, YYEEEE. V gave up 4 bases and J gave up 0 bases, with 14 bases separating them. The CDR3 extends over 16 amino acids. DNA for the CDR3: TGTGCCAGCAGCCACCGACGGATGCACTCTGGAAACACCATATATTTT. This translates into CASSHRRMHSGNTIYF. Together with reference TRBV5-6 and TRBJ1-3, the CDR3 gives the full variable domain: DAGVTQSPTHLIKTRGQQVTLRCSPKSGHDTVSWYQQALGQGPQFIFQYYEEEERQRGNFPDRFSGHQFPNYSSELNVNALLLGDSALYLCASSHRRMHSGNTIYFGEGSWLTVV.

The J gene is TRBJ2-2, the V gene TRBV4-2; 13 bases agree with TRBD2. V was clipped by 4 bases and J by 8 bases; unmatched bases: 4. Germline CDR1 is LGHNA and CDR2 is YNFKEQ. This CDR3 spans 15 amino acids. CDR3 protein: CASSLPGLAGGELFF. The CDR3 DNA reads TGTGCCAGCAGCCTACCGGGACTAGCGGGAGGGGAGCTGTTTTTT.

V gene TRBV18 combines with J gene TRBJ2-2; no clear D gene. Between the trimmed V and J ends, which lost 0 bases and 8 bases, there was a span of 13 bases. The CDR3 loop spans 15 amino acids. Germline-derived CDR1 and CDR2 are KGHSH and LQKENI. The CDR3 sequence: CASSPPAVARGELFF. The CDR3 region has the DNA TGTGCCAGCTCACCACCTGCAGTGGCGAGAGGGGAGCTGTTTTTT.

This sequence joins TRBV28 and TRBJ2-5, with D perhaps matching TRBD2 (5 bases). The J call is uncertain, as TRBJ2-7 better fits the DNA end. This CDR3 region has 14 residues. Germline-derived CDR1 and CDR2 are MDHEN and SYDVKM. DNA of the CDR3: TGTGCCAGCAGCTCGCGGGCGAGCTCCTACGAGCAGTACTTC. Amino acid sequence: CASSSRASSYEQYF.

The chain carries TRBV11-2 and TRBJ1-1; D uncertain. Trimming pared 4 bases from V and 2 bases from J, leaving 11 bases between. The CDR3 runs to 14 residues. CDR1 SGHAT and CDR2 FQNNGV come from the germline V gene. CDR3 DNA sequence: TGTGCCAGCAGCTCGGGATCAGGAAACACTGAAGCTTTCTTT. This translates into CASSSGSGNTEAFF.

This clone was observed once. The DNA for the CDR3 is TGTGCCATCAGTGATGCGGGACGGGGAGGCGGTCAGCCCCAGCATTTT. Its protein is CAISDAGRGGGQPQHF. The chain is built from TRBV10-3 and TRBJ1-5; weak D call: TRBD1 (5 bases). Germline values: CDR1 ENHRY, CDR2 SYGVKD. V gave up 3 bases and J gave up 6 bases, with 18 bases separating them. This CDR3 is built from 16 residues.

The chain has TRBV11-2 and TRBJ2-3, with TRBD2 matching over 7 bases. Germline loops: CDR1 SGHAT, CDR2 FQNNGV. The junction had 8 bases not matched to a gene; V was cut back by 8 bases and J by 0 bases. CDR3 size: 15 residues. CDR3 DNA sequence: TGTGCCAGCTCCCACTCTAGCGGTAGCACAGATACGCAGTATTTT. As protein: CASSHSSGSTDTQYF.